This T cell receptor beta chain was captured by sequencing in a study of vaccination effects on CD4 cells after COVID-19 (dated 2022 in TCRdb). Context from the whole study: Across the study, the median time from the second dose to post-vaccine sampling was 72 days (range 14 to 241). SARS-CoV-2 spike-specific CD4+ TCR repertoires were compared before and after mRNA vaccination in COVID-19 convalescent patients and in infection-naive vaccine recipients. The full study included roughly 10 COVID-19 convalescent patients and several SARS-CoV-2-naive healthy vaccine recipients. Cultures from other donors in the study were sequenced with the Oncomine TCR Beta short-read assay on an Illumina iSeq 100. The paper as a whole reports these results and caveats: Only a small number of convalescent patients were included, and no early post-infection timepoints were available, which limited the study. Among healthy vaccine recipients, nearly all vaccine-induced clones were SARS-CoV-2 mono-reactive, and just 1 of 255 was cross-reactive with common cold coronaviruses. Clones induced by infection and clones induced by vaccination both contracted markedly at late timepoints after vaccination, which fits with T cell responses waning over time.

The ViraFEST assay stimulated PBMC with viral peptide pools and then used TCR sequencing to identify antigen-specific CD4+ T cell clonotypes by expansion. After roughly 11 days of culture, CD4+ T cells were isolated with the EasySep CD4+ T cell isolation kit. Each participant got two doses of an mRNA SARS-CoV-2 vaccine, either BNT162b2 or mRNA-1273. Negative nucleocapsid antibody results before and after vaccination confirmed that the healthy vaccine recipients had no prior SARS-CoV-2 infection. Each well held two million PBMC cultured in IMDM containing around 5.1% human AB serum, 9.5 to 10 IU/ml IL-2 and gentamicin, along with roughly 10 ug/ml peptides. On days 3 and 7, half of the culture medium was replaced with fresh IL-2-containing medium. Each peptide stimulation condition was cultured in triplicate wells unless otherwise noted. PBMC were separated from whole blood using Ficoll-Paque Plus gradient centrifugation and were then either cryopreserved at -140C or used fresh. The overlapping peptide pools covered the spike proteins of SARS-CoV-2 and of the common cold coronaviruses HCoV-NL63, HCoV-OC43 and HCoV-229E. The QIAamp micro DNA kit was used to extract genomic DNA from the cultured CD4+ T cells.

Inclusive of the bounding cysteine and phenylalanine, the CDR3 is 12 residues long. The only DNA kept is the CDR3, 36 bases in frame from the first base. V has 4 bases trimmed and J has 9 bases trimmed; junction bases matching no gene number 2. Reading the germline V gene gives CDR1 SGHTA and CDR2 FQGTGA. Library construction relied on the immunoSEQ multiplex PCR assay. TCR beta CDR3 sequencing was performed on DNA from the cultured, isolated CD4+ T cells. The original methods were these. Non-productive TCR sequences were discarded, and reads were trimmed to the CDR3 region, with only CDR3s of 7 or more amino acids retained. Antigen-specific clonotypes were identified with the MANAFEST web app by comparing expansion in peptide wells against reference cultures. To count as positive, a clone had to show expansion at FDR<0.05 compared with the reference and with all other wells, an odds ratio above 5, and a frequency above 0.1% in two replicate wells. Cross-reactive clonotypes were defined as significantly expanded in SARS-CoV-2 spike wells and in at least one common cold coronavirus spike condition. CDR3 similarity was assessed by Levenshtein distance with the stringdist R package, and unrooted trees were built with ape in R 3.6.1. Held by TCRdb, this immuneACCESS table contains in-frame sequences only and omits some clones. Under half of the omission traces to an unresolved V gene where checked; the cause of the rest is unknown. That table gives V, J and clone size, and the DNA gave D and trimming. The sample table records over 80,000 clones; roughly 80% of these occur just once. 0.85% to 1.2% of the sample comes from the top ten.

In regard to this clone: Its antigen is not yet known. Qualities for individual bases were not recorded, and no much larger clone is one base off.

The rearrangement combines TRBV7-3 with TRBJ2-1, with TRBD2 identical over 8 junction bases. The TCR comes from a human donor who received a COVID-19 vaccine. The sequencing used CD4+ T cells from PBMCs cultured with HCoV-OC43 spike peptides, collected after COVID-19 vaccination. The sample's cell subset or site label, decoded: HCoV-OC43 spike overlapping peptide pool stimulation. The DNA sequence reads TGTGCCAGCAGCTCTGCGGGGGGTGAGCAGTTCTTC. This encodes CASSSAGGEQFF.